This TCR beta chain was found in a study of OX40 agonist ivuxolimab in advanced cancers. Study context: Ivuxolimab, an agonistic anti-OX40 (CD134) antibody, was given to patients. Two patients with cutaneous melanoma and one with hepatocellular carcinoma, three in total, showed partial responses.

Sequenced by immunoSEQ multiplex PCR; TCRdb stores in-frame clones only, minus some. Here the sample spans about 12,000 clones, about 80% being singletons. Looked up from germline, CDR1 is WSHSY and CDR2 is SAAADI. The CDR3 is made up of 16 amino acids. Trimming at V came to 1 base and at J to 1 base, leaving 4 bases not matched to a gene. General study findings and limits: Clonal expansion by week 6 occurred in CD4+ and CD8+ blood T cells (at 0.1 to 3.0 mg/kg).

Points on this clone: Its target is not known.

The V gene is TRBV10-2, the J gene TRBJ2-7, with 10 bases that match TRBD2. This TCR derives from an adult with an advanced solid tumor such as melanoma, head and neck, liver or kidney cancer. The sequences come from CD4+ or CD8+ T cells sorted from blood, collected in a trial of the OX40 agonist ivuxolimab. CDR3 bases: TGCGCCAGCAGTGAGTTTCCGGGACTAGCGTCCTACGAGCAGTACTTC. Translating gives CASSEFPGLASYEQYF.